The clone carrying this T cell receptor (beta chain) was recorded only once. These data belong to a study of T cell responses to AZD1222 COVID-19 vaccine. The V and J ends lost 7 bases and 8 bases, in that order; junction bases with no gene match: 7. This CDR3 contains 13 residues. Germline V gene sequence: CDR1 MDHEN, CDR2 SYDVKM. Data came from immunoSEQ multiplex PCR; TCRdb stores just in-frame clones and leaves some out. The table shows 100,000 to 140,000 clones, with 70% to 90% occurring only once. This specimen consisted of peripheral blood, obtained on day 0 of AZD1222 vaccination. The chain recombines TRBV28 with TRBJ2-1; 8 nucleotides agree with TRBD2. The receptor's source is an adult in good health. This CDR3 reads CASTGGVAYEQFF. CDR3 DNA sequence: TGTGCCAGCACCGGGGGGGTAGCGTATGAGCAGTTCTTC.